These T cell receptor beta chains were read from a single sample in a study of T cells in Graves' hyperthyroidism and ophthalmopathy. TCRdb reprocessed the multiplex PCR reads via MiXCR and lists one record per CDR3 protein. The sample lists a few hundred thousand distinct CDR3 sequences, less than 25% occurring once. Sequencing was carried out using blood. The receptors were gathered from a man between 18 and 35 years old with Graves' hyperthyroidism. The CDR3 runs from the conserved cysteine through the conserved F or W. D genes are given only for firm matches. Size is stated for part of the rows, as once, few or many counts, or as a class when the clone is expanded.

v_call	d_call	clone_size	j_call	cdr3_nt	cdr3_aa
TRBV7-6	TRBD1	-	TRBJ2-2	TGTGCCAGCAGTCGACAGGGGAAAGCCCCGGAGCTGTTTTTT	CASSRQGKAPELFF
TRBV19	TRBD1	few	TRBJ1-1	TGTGCCAGTAGTATGGGACAGGGGATCGGCGTGAACACTGAAGCTTACTTT	CASSMGQGIGVNTEAYF
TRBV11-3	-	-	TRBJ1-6	TGTGCCAGCAGAAACTCTTACGATTCACCCCTCCACTTT	CASRNSYDSPLHF
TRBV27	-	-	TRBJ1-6	TGTGCCAGCGGAATAAGGGGCCCCTATAATTCACCCCTCCACTTT	CASGIRGPYNSPLHF
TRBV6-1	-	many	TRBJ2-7	TGTGCCAGCAGTCGTACCTCCTACGAGCAGTACTTC	CASSRTSYEQYF
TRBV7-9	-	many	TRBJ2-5	TGTGCCAGCAGCTCCATAGTGCAAGAGACCCAGTACTTC	CASSSIVQETQYF
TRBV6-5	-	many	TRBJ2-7	TGTGCCAGCAGTTACTCCGATCTGAGGGGCGAGCAGTACTTC	CASSYSDLRGEQYF
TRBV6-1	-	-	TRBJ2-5	TGTGCCAGCAGGGAACAGGGCGGGGAGACCCAGTACTTC	CASREQGGETQYF
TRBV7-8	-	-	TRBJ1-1	TGTGCCAGCAGCTTGGGACCCGGAGTTGGTGGTGAAGCTTTCTTT	CASSLGPGVGGEAFF
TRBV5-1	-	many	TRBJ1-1	TGCGCCAGCAGCTTCGCATCCATGAACACTGAAGCTTTCTTT	CASSFASMNTEAFF
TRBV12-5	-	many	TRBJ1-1	TGTGCTAGTGGTTTGGGGAGCAGCCCGAACACTGAAGCTTTCTTT	CASGLGSSPNTEAFF
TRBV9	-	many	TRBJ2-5	TGTGCCAGCAGCCGTAAAGGACTGGGGATGGAGACCCAGTACTTC	CASSRKGLGMETQYF
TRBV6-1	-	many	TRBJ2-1	TGTGCCAGCAGCGATGGAGATTACAATGAGCAGTTCTTC	CASSDGDYNEQFF
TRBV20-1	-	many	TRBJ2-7	TGCAGTGCTCCACTAGCCAACGAGCAGTACTTC	CSAPLANEQYF
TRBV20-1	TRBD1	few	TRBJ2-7	TGCAGTGCTAGGGGGACAGCCGACTACGAGCAGTACTTC	CSARGTADYEQYF
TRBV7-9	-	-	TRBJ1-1	TGTGCCAACACCCCCTCCCCTGGCTTGGGCACTGAAGCTTTCTTT	CANTPSPGLGTEAFF
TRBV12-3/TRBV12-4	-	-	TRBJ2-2	TGTGCCAGCAGTTTGCTTCTCAGCGCGGACACCGGGGAGCTGTTTTTT	CASSLLLSADTGELFF
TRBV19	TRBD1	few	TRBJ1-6	TGTGCCACCCAGCCCCGGACAGGGGGCGATTCACCCCTCCACTTT	CATQPRTGGDSPLHF
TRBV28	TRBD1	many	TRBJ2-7	TGTGCCAGCAGTTTAGTCGGGGGACAGGGACTATACGAGCAGTACTTC	CASSLVGGQGLYEQYF
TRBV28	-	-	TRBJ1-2	TGTGCCAGCAGTTTTGTGTCTAACTATGGCTACACCTTC	CASSFVSNYGYTF
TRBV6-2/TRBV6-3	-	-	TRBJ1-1	TGTGCCAGCAATCTAGACGGTGAAGCTTTCTTT	CASNLDGEAFF
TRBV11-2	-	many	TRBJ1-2	TGTGCCAGCAGCTCCCCGCTGACACAGGTTCTCTATGGCTACACCTTC	CASSSPLTQVLYGYTF
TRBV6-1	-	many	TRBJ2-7	TGTGCCAGCAGTGAAGCTGGTGTAGGGGTCCACGAGCAGTACTTC	CASSEAGVGVHEQYF
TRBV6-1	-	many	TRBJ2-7	TGTGCCAGCAGTGATTTGGCGCGAATTGGGTACGAGCAGTACTTC	CASSDLARIGYEQYF
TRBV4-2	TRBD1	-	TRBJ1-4	TGTGCCAGCAGCCAAGGACAGGGAGGAACTAATGAAAAACTGTTTTTT	CASSQGQGGTNEKLFF
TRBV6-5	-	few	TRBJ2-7	TGTGCCAGCAGTTACTCAGGCACAGCTATCAGCTACGAGCAGTACTTC	CASSYSGTAISYEQYF
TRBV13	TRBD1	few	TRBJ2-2	TGTGCCAGCAGCTTAGGCCTGAGGGGGCTAGCGAACACCGGGGAGCTGTTTTTT	CASSLGLRGLANTGELFF